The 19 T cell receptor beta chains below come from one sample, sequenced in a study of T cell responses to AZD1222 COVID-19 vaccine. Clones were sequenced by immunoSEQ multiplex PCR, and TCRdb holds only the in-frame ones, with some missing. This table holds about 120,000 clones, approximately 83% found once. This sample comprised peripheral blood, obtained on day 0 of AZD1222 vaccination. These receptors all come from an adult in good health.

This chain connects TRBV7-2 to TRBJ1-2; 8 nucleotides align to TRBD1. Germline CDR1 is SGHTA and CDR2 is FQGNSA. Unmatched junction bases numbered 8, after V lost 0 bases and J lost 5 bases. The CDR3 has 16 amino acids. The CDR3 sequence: CASSLAAATGEYGYTF. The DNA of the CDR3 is TGTGCCAGCAGCTTAGCTGCTGCGACAGGGGAATATGGCTACACCTTC.

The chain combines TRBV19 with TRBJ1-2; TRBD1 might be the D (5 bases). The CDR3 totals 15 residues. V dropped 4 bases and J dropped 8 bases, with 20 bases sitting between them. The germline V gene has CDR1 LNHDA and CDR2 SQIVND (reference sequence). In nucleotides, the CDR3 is TGTGCCAGTAGTAGGAGGGACGCAGGTCCTGGAGGCTACACCTTC. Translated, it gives CASSRRDAGPGGYTF.

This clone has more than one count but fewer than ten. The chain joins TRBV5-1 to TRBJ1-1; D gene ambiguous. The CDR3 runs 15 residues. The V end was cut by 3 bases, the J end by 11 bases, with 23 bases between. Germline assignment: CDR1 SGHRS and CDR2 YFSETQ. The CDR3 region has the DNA TGCGCCAGCAGCTCCGCTTTCACCGTGGGCGTCGAGGCTTTCTTT. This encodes CASSSAFTVGVEAFF. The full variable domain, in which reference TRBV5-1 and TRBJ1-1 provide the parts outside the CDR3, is KAGVTQTPRYLIKTRGQQVTLSCSPISGHRSVSWYQQTPGQGLQFLFEYFSETQRNKGNFPGRFSGRQFSNSRSEMNVSTLELGDSALYLCASSSAFTVGVEAFFGQGTRLTVV.

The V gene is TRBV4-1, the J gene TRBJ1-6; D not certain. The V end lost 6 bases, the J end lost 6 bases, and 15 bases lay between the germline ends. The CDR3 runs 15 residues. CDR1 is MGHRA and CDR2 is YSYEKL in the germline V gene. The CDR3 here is CASRPSPGSNSPLHF. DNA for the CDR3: TGCGCCAGCAGACCCTCACCCGGATCTAATTCACCCCTCCACTTT.

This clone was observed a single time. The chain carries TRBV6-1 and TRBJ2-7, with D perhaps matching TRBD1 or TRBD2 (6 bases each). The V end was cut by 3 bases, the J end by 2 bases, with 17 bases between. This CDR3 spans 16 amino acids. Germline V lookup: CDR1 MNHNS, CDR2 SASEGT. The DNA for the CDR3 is TGTGCCAGCAGTGACTGGGATGGGGGGCGCGCCTACGAGCAGTACTTC. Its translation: CASSDWDGGRAYEQYF.

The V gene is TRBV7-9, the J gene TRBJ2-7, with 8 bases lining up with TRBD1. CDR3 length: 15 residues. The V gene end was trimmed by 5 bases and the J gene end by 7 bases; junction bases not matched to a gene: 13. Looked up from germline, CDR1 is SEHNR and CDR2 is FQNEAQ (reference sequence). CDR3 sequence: CASSLYITGGREQYF. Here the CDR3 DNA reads TGTGCCAGCAGCCTATATATCACAGGGGGTCGGGAGCAGTACTTC.

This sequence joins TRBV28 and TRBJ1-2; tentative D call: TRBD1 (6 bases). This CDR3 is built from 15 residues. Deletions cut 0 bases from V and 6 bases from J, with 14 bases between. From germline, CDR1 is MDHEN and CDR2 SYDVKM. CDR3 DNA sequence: TGTGCCAGCAGTTTATGGGACAGATCGGTACATGGCTACACCTTC. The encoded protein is CASSLWDRSVHGYTF.

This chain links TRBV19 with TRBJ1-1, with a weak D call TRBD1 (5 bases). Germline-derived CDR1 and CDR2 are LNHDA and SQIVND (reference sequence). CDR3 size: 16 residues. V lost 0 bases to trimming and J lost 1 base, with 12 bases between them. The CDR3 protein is CASSIDQGRANTEAFF. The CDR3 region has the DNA TGTGCCAGTAGTATAGATCAGGGCAGAGCGAACACTGAAGCTTTCTTT.

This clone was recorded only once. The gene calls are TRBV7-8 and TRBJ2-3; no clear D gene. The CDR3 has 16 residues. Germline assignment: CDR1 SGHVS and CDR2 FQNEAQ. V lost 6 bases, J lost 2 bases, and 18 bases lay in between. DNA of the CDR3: TGTGCCAGCAGATCCTATCGCGTAGGGATCACAGATACGCAGTATTTT. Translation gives CASRSYRVGITDTQYF.

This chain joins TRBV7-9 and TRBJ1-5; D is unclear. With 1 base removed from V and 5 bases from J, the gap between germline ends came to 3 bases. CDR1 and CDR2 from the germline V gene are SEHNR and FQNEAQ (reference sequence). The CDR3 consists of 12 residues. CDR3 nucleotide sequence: TGTGCCAGCAGCTTAGAAGATCAGCCCCAGCATTTT. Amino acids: CASSLEDQPQHF.

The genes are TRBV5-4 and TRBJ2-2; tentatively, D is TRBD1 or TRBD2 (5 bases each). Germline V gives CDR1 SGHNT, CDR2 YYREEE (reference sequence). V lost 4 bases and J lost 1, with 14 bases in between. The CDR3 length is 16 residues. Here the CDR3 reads CASSPGGHLNTGELFF. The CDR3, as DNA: TGTGCCAGCAGCCCTGGAGGACATTTGAACACCGGGGAGCTGTTTTTT.

The CDR3 bases are TGTGCTAGTGGCCGGTCAGGGGGCTATGGCTACACCTTC. Protein: CASGRSGGYGYTF. The gene calls are TRBV12-5 and TRBJ1-2; 7 nucleotides line up with TRBD1. Germline-derived CDR1 and CDR2 are LGHNT and FRNRAP. The CDR3 is 13 amino acids. J lost 4 bases, V lost 6 bases, and 5 bases had no gene match.

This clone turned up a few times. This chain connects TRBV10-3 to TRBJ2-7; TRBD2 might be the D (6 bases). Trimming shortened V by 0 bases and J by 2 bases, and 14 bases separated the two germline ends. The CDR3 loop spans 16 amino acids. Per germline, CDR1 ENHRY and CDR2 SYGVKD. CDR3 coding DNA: TGTGCCATCAGTGAGTCGGGGGGAGACCCGACCTACGAGCAGTACTTC. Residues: CAISESGGDPTYEQYF.

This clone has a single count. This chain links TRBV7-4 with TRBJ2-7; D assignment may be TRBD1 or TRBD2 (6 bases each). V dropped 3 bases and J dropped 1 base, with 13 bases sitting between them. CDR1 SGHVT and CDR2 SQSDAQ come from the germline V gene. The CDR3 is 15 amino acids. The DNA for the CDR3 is TGTGCCAGCAGCTTGGGGGGACACCTATCCTACGAGCAGTACTTC. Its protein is CASSLGGHLSYEQYF.

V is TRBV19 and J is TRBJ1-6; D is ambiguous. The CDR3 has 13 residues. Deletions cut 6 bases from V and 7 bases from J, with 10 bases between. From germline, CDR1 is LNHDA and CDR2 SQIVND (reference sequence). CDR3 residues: CASSQRENSPLHF. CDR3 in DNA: TGTGCCAGTAGCCAAAGGGAGAATTCACCCCTCCACTTT.

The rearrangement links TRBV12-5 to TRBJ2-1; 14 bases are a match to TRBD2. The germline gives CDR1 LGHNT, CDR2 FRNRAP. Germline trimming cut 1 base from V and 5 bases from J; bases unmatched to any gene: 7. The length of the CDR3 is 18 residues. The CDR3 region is CASGLGKTGLAGDNEQFF. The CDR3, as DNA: TGTGCTAGTGGTTTGGGTAAGACGGGACTAGCGGGAGACAATGAGCAGTTCTTC.

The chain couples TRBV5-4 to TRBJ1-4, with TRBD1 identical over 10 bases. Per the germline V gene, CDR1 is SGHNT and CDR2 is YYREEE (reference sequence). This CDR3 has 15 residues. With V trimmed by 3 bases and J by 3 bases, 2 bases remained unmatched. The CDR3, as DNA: TGTGCCAGCAGCTACGGACAGGGGGCTAATGAAAAACTGTTTTTT. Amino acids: CASSYGQGANEKLFF.

CDR3 nucleotides: TGCAGCGCCAGGACAGGGGGAGTAGACACCGGGGAGCTGTTTTTT. Its protein product is CSARTGGVDTGELFF. V and J are TRBV29-1 and TRBJ2-2; 10 bases map to TRBD1. The CDR3 runs 15 residues. Losses at the gene ends were 7 bases for V and 3 bases for J; bases not matched to a gene: 8. Germline V gene sequence: CDR1 SQVTM, CDR2 ANQGSEA.

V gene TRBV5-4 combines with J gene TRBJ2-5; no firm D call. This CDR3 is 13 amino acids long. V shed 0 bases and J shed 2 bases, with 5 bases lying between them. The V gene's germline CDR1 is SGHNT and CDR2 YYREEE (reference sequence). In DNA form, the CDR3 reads TGTGCCAGCAGCTTGGTCGGACAAGAGACCCAGTACTTC. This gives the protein CASSLVGQETQYF.